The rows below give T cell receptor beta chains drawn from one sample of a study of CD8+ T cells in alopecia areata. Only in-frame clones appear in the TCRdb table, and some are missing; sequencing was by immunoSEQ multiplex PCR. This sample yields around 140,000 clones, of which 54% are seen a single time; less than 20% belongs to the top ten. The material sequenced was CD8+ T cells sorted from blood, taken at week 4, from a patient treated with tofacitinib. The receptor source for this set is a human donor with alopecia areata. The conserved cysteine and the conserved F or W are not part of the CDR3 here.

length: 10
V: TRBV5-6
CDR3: ASTQGGEKLF

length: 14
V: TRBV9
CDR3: ASSPRPGQGNYGYT

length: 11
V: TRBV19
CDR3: ASSIGLSGELF

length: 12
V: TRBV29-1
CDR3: SMSAGTVNTEAF

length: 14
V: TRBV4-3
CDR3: ASSRFPFRDYNEQF

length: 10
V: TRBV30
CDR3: ASRVLSYEQY

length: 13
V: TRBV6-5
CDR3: ASSSRGSYNSPLH

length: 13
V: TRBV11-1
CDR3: ASSPTPRIQETQY

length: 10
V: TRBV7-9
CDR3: ASSTDEKTQY

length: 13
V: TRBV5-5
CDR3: ASSFLTGMNTEAF

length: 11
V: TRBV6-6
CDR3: ASQKHSNQPQH

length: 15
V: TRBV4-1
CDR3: ASSQGLLAGATYEQY

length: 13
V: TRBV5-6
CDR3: ASSSPWADQETQY

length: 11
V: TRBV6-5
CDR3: ASSYSEGNEQY

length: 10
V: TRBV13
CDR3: ASSSFTYEQY

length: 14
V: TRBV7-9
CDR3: ASSPRAAYGADTQY

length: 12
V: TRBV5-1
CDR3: ASSFSGGQDTQY

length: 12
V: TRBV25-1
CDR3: ASRSSDIYETQY

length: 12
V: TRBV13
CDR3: ASSLGDWAVEAF

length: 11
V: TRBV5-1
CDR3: ASSFGQLYEQY

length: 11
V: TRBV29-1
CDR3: SVIGQIKETQY

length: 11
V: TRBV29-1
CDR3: SVDTANNYGYT

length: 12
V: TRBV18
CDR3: ASSPTGGSHEQY

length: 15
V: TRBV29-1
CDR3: SVEGLAGGTNTGELF

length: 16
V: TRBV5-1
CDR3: ASSSTPGERGITGELF

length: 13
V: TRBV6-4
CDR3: ASRPFRGQGEGYT

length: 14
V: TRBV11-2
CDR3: ASSLTERYSYNEQF

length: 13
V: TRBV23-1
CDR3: ASSPTDRGQETQY

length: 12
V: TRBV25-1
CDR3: ASSPWGTYYGYT

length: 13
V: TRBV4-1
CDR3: ASSQVGGGRETQY

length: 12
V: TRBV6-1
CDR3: ASRPPWNTGELF

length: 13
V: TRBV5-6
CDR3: ASSLGDTYTDTQY

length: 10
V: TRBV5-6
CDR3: ASSFGSVGYT

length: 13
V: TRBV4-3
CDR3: ASSQGLAGNNEQF

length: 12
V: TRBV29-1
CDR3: SVEVSNRRGEQY

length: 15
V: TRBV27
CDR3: ASSLTALDRGDNEQF

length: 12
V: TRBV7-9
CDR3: ASSPGLGNQPQH

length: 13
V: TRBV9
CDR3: ASSDPGQGNEKLF

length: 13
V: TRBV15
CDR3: ATSEDRGGAGELF

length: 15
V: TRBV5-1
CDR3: ASSPLVIDRGPSPLH

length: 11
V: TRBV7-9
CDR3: ASSLGTSNEQF